The T cell receptor (beta chain) described here comes from a study of T-cell reconstitution after alpha-beta-depleted transplantation in children. Germline CDR1 GTSNPN, CDR2 SVGIG (reference sequence). The V end lost 2 bases, the J end lost 4 bases, and 12 bases lay between the germline ends. The CDR3 has 14 residues. This sample's TCRbeta library carried unique molecular identifier barcodes. TCRdb redid the calling of the PCR reads with MiXCR, one entry per CDR3 protein. Here the sample spans 450,000 to 500,000 distinct CDR3 sequences, around 13% being singletons. The J gene is TRBJ1-5, the V gene TRBV30, with D possibly matching TRBD1 (5 bases). This sequence originates from a human donor who donated a stem cell graft to a child with combined immunodeficiency. The material was PBMCs from the stem cell graft donor, obtained from the stem cell graft. The CDR3 DNA reads as TGTGCCTGGAGTAGGAAGGCAGGGAATCAGCCCCAGCATTTT. It translates to CAWSRKAGNQPQHF.